A selection of T cell receptor beta chains follows, all from one sample in a study of blood T cell repertoires in COVID-19. This table comes from immunoSEQ multiplex PCR, and its TCRdb copy is limited to in-frame clones, with some not included. The sample records a few hundred thousand clones, about 88% being singletons. Sequences were obtained from peripheral blood. The receptors here all came from a woman between 40 and 50 years old who had recovered from COVID-19. Each CDR3 is given with its conserved first and last residue. Fields, in order: CDR3 protein, CDR3 DNA, D gene, V gene, clone size, J gene. D genes are given only for firm matches. The size field is filled for only some rows; it gives once, few, many or a size class.

CDR3aa: CASSFVEDYTF
CDR3nt: TGTGCCAGCAGTTTTGTCGAGGACTACACCTTC
d_gene: .
v_gene: TRBV12-3/TRBV12-4
abundance: .
j_gene: TRBJ1-2

CDR3aa: CAWKESYNEQFF
CDR3nt: TGTGCCTGGAAGGAGTCCTACAATGAGCAGTTCTTC
d_gene: .
v_gene: TRBV30
abundance: .
j_gene: TRBJ2-1

CDR3aa: CASSQIKGQGDYGYTF
CDR3nt: TGTGCCAGCAGCCAAATCAAAGGACAGGGGGACTATGGCTACACCTTC
d_gene: TRBD1
v_gene: TRBV16
abundance: .
j_gene: TRBJ1-2

CDR3aa: CASSPDRDGGYTF
CDR3nt: TGTGCCAGCAGTCCGGACAGGGACGGTGGCTACACCTTC
d_gene: TRBD1
v_gene: TRBV12-3/TRBV12-4
abundance: .
j_gene: TRBJ1-2

CDR3aa: CASSQDLVTGGTDTQYF
CDR3nt: TGCGCCAGCAGCCAAGATCTGGTGACAGGGGGCACAGATACGCAGTATTTT
d_gene: TRBD1
v_gene: TRBV4-3
abundance: .
j_gene: TRBJ2-3

CDR3aa: CASSEVLSGIDEQFF
CDR3nt: TGTGCCAGCAGTGAGGTCTTGTCGGGGATCGATGAGCAGTTCTTC
d_gene: .
v_gene: TRBV6-4
abundance: .
j_gene: TRBJ2-1

CDR3aa: CASSQVGLQFF
CDR3nt: TGTGCCAGCAGCCAAGTGGGGCTGCAGTTCTTC
d_gene: .
v_gene: TRBV3-1/TRBV3-2
abundance: once
j_gene: TRBJ2-1

CDR3aa: CASSFTGGQETQYF
CDR3nt: TGCGCCAGCAGCTTCACAGGGGGGCAAGAGACCCAGTACTTC
d_gene: TRBD1
v_gene: TRBV5-1
abundance: .
j_gene: TRBJ2-5

CDR3aa: CASSLEHVTGENTQYF
CDR3nt: TGTGCCAGCAGCTTGGAACACGTCACCGGGGAAAATACGCAGTATTTT
d_gene: .
v_gene: TRBV5-6
abundance: .
j_gene: TRBJ2-3

CDR3aa: CASSELATTKENIQYF
CDR3nt: TGTGCCAGCAGTGAATTAGCTACCACCAAGGAGAACATTCAGTACTTC
d_gene: .
v_gene: TRBV2
abundance: .
j_gene: TRBJ2-4

CDR3aa: CSVYHRGATEAFF
CDR3nt: TGCAGCGTTTACCACAGGGGGGCCACTGAAGCTTTCTTT
d_gene: TRBD1
v_gene: TRBV29-1
abundance: .
j_gene: TRBJ1-1

CDR3aa: CASSQLSPDRVNNEQFF
CDR3nt: TGTGCCAGCAGCCAGCTATCCCCGGACAGGGTCAACAATGAGCAGTTCTTC
d_gene: TRBD1
v_gene: TRBV3-1/TRBV3-2
abundance: .
j_gene: TRBJ2-1

CDR3aa: CAPRGQVGKSSGNTIYF
CDR3nt: TGTGCCCCCAGGGGACAGGTAGGAAAAAGCTCTGGAAACACCATATATTTT
d_gene: .
v_gene: TRBV21-1
abundance: .
j_gene: TRBJ1-3

CDR3aa: CASRGVEDVTDTQYF
CDR3nt: TGTGCCAGCAGGGGAGTAGAGGACGTGACAGATACGCAGTATTTT
d_gene: .
v_gene: TRBV27
abundance: .
j_gene: TRBJ2-3

CDR3aa: CASSRGSSAGNTIYF
CDR3nt: TGTGCCAGCAGCCGGGGGTCTAGTGCAGGAAACACCATATATTTT
d_gene: .
v_gene: TRBV2
abundance: .
j_gene: TRBJ1-3

CDR3aa: CASSLQGYQETQYF
CDR3nt: TGTGCCAGCAGCCTTCAGGGGTACCAAGAGACCCAGTACTTC
d_gene: .
v_gene: TRBV3-1/TRBV3-2
abundance: .
j_gene: TRBJ2-5

CDR3aa: CAWRRGPLGLSTDTQYF
CDR3nt: TGTGCCTGGAGAAGAGGCCCTCTAGGCCTCAGCACAGATACGCAGTATTTT
d_gene: .
v_gene: TRBV30
abundance: .
j_gene: TRBJ2-3

CDR3aa: CASSYFGQIEAFF
CDR3nt: TGTGCCAGCAGTTACTTTGGACAGATTGAAGCTTTCTTT
d_gene: .
v_gene: TRBV6-2/TRBV6-3
abundance: once
j_gene: TRBJ1-1

CDR3aa: CASSLQPGQGDEQYF
CDR3nt: TGTGCCAGCAGCTTACAACCGGGACAGGGAGACGAGCAGTACTTC
d_gene: TRBD1
v_gene: TRBV7-9
abundance: .
j_gene: TRBJ2-7

CDR3aa: CASSAYRDGYTF
CDR3nt: TGTGCCAGCAGCGCTTACAGGGATGGCTACACCTTC
d_gene: .
v_gene: TRBV9
abundance: .
j_gene: TRBJ1-2

CDR3aa: CSASWLAAPGVEQYF
CDR3nt: TGCAGTGCTAGTTGGCTAGCGGCGCCCGGTGTCGAGCAGTACTTC
d_gene: TRBD2
v_gene: TRBV20-1
abundance: .
j_gene: TRBJ2-7

CDR3aa: CASSLSSNTEAFF
CDR3nt: TGCGCCAGCAGCTTGTCGTCGAACACTGAAGCTTTCTTT
d_gene: .
v_gene: TRBV5-1
abundance: .
j_gene: TRBJ1-1

CDR3aa: CASSEGLAGVNEQFF
CDR3nt: TGTGCCAGCTCAGAAGGACTAGCGGGAGTGAATGAGCAGTTCTTC
d_gene: TRBD2
v_gene: TRBV3-1/TRBV3-2
abundance: .
j_gene: TRBJ2-1

CDR3aa: CASSRSGTDTQYF
CDR3nt: TGTGCCAGCAGTCGGAGCGGGACAGATACGCAGTATTTT
d_gene: .
v_gene: TRBV5-4
abundance: .
j_gene: TRBJ2-3

CDR3aa: CASSLWRGVETQYF
CDR3nt: TGTGCCAGCAGCTTATGGCGGGGGGTAGAGACCCAGTACTTC
d_gene: TRBD2
v_gene: TRBV7-2
abundance: .
j_gene: TRBJ2-5

CDR3aa: CASSHPGGPGNEQFF
CDR3nt: TGTGCCAGCAGCCACCCGGGGGGGCCGGGCAATGAGCAGTTCTTC
d_gene: TRBD2
v_gene: TRBV7-9
abundance: .
j_gene: TRBJ2-1

CDR3aa: CASSLQGRETHEQFF
CDR3nt: TGCGCCAGCAGCTTGCAAGGGCGGGAGACCCATGAGCAGTTCTTC
d_gene: TRBD2
v_gene: TRBV5-1
abundance: .
j_gene: TRBJ2-1

CDR3aa: CATKPGQGRPGELFF
CDR3nt: TGTGCCACCAAACCGGGACAGGGGCGTCCCGGGGAGCTGTTTTTT
d_gene: TRBD1
v_gene: TRBV6-5
abundance: .
j_gene: TRBJ2-2

CDR3aa: CASKSSYNSPLHF
CDR3nt: TGTGCCAGCAAGAGCTCCTATAATTCACCCCTCCACTTT
d_gene: .
v_gene: TRBV27
abundance: .
j_gene: TRBJ1-6

CDR3aa: CASSLLGRLNTEAFF
CDR3nt: TGTGCCAGCAGTTTATTGGGCAGACTGAACACTGAAGCTTTCTTT
d_gene: .
v_gene: TRBV28
abundance: .
j_gene: TRBJ1-1

CDR3aa: CASSIIGGAGRLGVNTEAFF
CDR3nt: TGTGCCAGCAGCATTATTGGGGGGGCTGGTAGACTAGGGGTGAACACTGAAGCTTTCTTT
d_gene: .
v_gene: TRBV7-9
abundance: .
j_gene: TRBJ1-1

CDR3aa: CASSPNRGANVLTF
CDR3nt: TGTGCCAGCTCACCAAACCGGGGGGCCAACGTCCTGACTTTC
d_gene: .
v_gene: TRBV18
abundance: .
j_gene: TRBJ2-6

CDR3aa: CASSFIGYGYTF
CDR3nt: TGTGCCAGCAGCTTTATCGGCTATGGCTACACCTTC
d_gene: .
v_gene: TRBV5-6
abundance: .
j_gene: TRBJ1-2

CDR3aa: CASSVNGQTYEQYF
CDR3nt: TGTGCCAGCAGCGTAAACGGACAGACCTACGAGCAGTACTTC
d_gene: .
v_gene: TRBV9
abundance: .
j_gene: TRBJ2-7

CDR3aa: CSAADSGAFF
CDR3nt: TGCAGCGCCGCGGACAGTGGCGCTTTCTTT
d_gene: .
v_gene: TRBV29-1
abundance: .
j_gene: TRBJ1-1

CDR3aa: CASSPKSGTGDTQYF
CDR3nt: TGCGCCAGCAGCCCGAAGTCCGGGACAGGGGATACCCAGTACTTC
d_gene: TRBD1
v_gene: TRBV5-1
abundance: .
j_gene: TRBJ2-5

CDR3aa: CASSLDSTGELFF
CDR3nt: TGTGCCAGCAGCTTGGACAGCACCGGGGAGCTGTTTTTT
d_gene: .
v_gene: TRBV11-2
abundance: .
j_gene: TRBJ2-2

CDR3aa: CAWSVRGAGQPQHF
CDR3nt: TGTGCCTGGAGTGTCCGGGGGGCGGGTCAGCCCCAGCATTTT
d_gene: .
v_gene: TRBV30
abundance: .
j_gene: TRBJ1-5

CDR3aa: CASSPTGGPGHEQFF
CDR3nt: TGTGCCAGCAGCCCAACGGGGGGGCCAGGGCATGAGCAGTTCTTC
d_gene: TRBD2
v_gene: TRBV9
abundance: .
j_gene: TRBJ2-1

CDR3aa: CSVRVLPSNYGYTF
CDR3nt: TGCAGCGTTAGAGTTCTCCCCTCGAACTATGGCTACACCTTC
d_gene: .
v_gene: TRBV29-1
abundance: .
j_gene: TRBJ1-2

CDR3aa: CASSLRGGTGTQYF
CDR3nt: TGCGCCAGCAGCTTGCGGGGGGGCACAGGGACCCAGTACTTC
d_gene: TRBD2
v_gene: TRBV5-1
abundance: .
j_gene: TRBJ2-5

CDR3aa: CASSDGEGLYEQYF
CDR3nt: TGTGCCAGCAGTGATGGGGAGGGCTTGTACGAGCAGTACTTC
d_gene: TRBD2
v_gene: TRBV2
abundance: .
j_gene: TRBJ2-7

CDR3aa: CASKTHRGQETQYF
CDR3nt: TGTGCCAGCAAAACCCACAGGGGACAAGAGACCCAGTACTTC
d_gene: TRBD1
v_gene: TRBV6-6
abundance: .
j_gene: TRBJ2-5

CDR3aa: CASSLAGGKHEKLFF
CDR3nt: TGTGCCAGCAGCCTAGCAGGGGGCAAGCATGAAAAACTGTTTTTT
d_gene: TRBD1
v_gene: TRBV9
abundance: .
j_gene: TRBJ1-4

CDR3aa: CASSILLGGEGHF
CDR3nt: TGTGCCAGTAGTATTCTTCTTGGGGGGGAGGGGCATTTT
d_gene: .
v_gene: TRBV19
abundance: .
j_gene: TRBJ1-5

CDR3aa: CTSSPWGVSGELFF
CDR3nt: TGCACCAGCAGCCCTTGGGGAGTTTCCGGGGAGCTGTTTTTT
d_gene: .
v_gene: TRBV1
abundance: .
j_gene: TRBJ2-2

CDR3aa: CASSRGWRTEAFF
CDR3nt: TGTGCCAGCAGCCGCGGGTGGCGCACTGAAGCTTTCTTT
d_gene: .
v_gene: TRBV5-8
abundance: .
j_gene: TRBJ1-1

CDR3aa: CASSEGRGNQPQHF
CDR3nt: TGTGCCAGTAGTGAAGGGCGGGGGAATCAGCCCCAGCATTTT
d_gene: .
v_gene: TRBV19
abundance: .
j_gene: TRBJ1-5

CDR3aa: CASSLGRGTDGYTF
CDR3nt: TGTGCCAGCAGCTTAGGCCGGGGTACGGATGGCTACACCTTC
d_gene: .
v_gene: TRBV13
abundance: .
j_gene: TRBJ1-2

CDR3aa: CASSLAGRGGYEQFF
CDR3nt: TGTGCCAGCAGCTTAGCGGGCCGGGGGGGCTATGAGCAGTTCTTC
d_gene: TRBD2
v_gene: TRBV11-2
abundance: .
j_gene: TRBJ2-1

CDR3aa: CARSPLDRTIWDEQFF
CDR3nt: TGTGCCAGAAGCCCCCTTGACAGAACCATTTGGGATGAGCAGTTCTTC
d_gene: .
v_gene: TRBV5-3
abundance: .
j_gene: TRBJ2-1

CDR3aa: CASSFSGQRGDTQYF
CDR3nt: TGTGCCAGCAGCTTTTCAGGACAGCGGGGAGATACGCAGTATTTT
d_gene: .
v_gene: TRBV11-2
abundance: .
j_gene: TRBJ2-3

CDR3aa: CASSAAMWGGLGNTIYF
CDR3nt: TGTGCCAGCAGCGCAGCGATGTGGGGGGGACTTGGAAACACCATATATTTT
d_gene: .
v_gene: TRBV7-6
abundance: .
j_gene: TRBJ1-3

CDR3aa: CASSIDSSGANVLTF
CDR3nt: TGTGCCAGTAGTATAGACAGCTCTGGGGCCAACGTCCTGACTTTC
d_gene: .
v_gene: TRBV19
abundance: .
j_gene: TRBJ2-6

CDR3aa: CASSPGWGSGTDTQYF
CDR3nt: TGTGCCAGCAGCCCGGGCTGGGGTAGCGGCACAGATACGCAGTATTTT
d_gene: .
v_gene: TRBV5-6
abundance: .
j_gene: TRBJ2-3